Below, 23 T cell receptor beta chains from the same sample are listed, as sequenced in a study of shared clonotypes between healthy human individuals. Sequencing used immunoSEQ multiplex PCR; TCRdb keeps in-frame clones, though not all of them. The sample carries 1,500,000 or so clones, more than 95% recorded once. Sample: naive CD4+ T cells sorted from blood. As for subset: CD45RA+ positively selected. These TCRs come from a man under 40 in good health.

The chain has TRBV7-8 and TRBJ2-3; no reliable D call. CDR1 and CDR2 (germline): SGHVS, FQNEAQ. Trimming removed 1 base at V and 7 bases at J, with 9 bases between. This CDR3 is built from 13 residues. The chain's CDR3 is CASSLDVGYTQYF. Here the CDR3 DNA reads TGTGCCAGCAGCTTAGATGTGGGATATACGCAGTATTTT.

This clone occurred once. The chain combines TRBV15 with TRBJ2-2; unclear D gene. Per germline, CDR1 LNHNV and CDR2 YYDKDF (reference sequence). The length of the CDR3 is 13 residues. The V gene lost 4 bases and the J gene lost 6 bases, with 9 bases spanning the gap. The CDR3 region is CATSTRPAGELFF. The CDR3 DNA reads as TGTGCCACCAGCACCCGCCCGGCCGGGGAGCTGTTTTTT.

This clone is a singleton in its sample. The chain recombines TRBV28 with TRBJ2-7; 9 bases map to TRBD2. J gave up 6 bases and V 3 bases, and 6 bases lay outside the gene matches. CDR3 length equals 14 residues. From germline, CDR1 is MDHEN and CDR2 SYDVKM. Here the CDR3 reads CASSFLAGMSEQYF. In nucleotides, the CDR3 is TGTGCCAGCAGTTTCCTAGCGGGAATGTCCGAGCAGTACTTC.

V gene TRBV10-2 combines with J gene TRBJ2-7; TRBD1 aligns across 10 bases. Trimming at V came to 6 bases and at J to 2 bases, leaving 10 bases not matched to a gene. CDR3 length: 16 residues. Germline V gene lookup returns CDR1 WSHSY and CDR2 SAAADI. The CDR3 protein is CASRRQGATLTYEQYF. As DNA, the CDR3 is TGCGCCAGCAGGAGACAGGGGGCAACGTTGACCTACGAGCAGTACTTC.

The rearrangement joins TRBV18 to TRBJ2-4; D remains ambiguous. This CDR3 has 13 amino acids. Germline-derived CDR1 and CDR2 are KGHSH and LQKENI. Trimming pared 2 bases from V and 8 bases from J, leaving 10 bases between. CDR3 DNA: TGTGCCAGCTCACCAGGTCTCGAAGACATTCAGTACTTC. Translating gives CASSPGLEDIQYF.

The rearrangement joins TRBV7-2 to TRBJ2-7; D uncertain. The CDR3 contains 15 residues. Trimming stripped 5 bases from V and 6 bases from J, with 20 bases between. Germline V gene data show CDR1 as SGHTA and CDR2 as FQGNSA. The CDR3 sequence is CASSPTVQLVVEQYF. CDR3 nucleotide sequence: TGTGCCAGCAGCCCCACCGTTCAGCTAGTGGTCGAGCAGTACTTC.

The V gene is TRBV5-4, the J gene TRBJ2-7; D possibly corresponds to TRBD2 (6 bases). The germline V gene encodes CDR1 SGHNT and CDR2 YYREEE (reference sequence). V was pared by 4 bases and J by 2 bases, with 19 bases between. The CDR3 is 16 amino acids. CDR3 sequence (DNA): TGTGCCAGCAGCCGTATTTCGCCTAGCGAGGCCTACGAGCAGTACTTC. As protein: CASSRISPSEAYEQYF.

The chain couples TRBV6-6 to TRBJ2-1; 11 nucleotides line up with TRBD2. The ends lost 4 bases at V and 3 bases at J; junction bases unmatched: 2. Germline V gene data show CDR1 as MNHNY and CDR2 as SVGAGI (reference sequence). This CDR3 has 15 amino acids. CDR3 protein: CASSLGLAVYNEQFF. The CDR3 bases are TGTGCCAGCAGTTTGGGACTAGCGGTCTACAATGAGCAGTTCTTC.

This clone was seen a handful of times. This sequence joins TRBV30 and TRBJ2-7, with unresolved D. Trimming shortened V by 4 bases and J by 6 bases, and 13 bases separated the two germline ends. Looked up from germline, CDR1 is GTSNPN and CDR2 is SVGIG (reference sequence). The CDR3 is made up of 12 amino acids. The CDR3 reads CAWTKGLGEQYF. The CDR3 DNA reads as TGTGCCTGGACCAAGGGTCTCGGCGAGCAGTACTTC.

As to this clone: Other nucleotide sequences from this sample produce the same CDR3. The rearrangement links TRBV18 to TRBJ2-7; 7 bases line up with TRBD2. Germline V gene sequence: CDR1 KGHSH, CDR2 LQKENI. After removal of 2 bases from V and 7 bases from J, the junction contained 2 bases not matched to a gene. The CDR3 loop spans 12 amino acids. The chain's CDR3 is CASSPVGGEQYF. For the CDR3, the DNA is TGTGCCAGCTCACCAGTCGGGGGGGAGCAGTACTTC.

The V call is TRBV4-1, the J call TRBJ1-5, with D unclear. Trimming stripped 0 bases from V and 1 base from J, with 10 bases between. Per the germline V gene, CDR1 is MGHRA and CDR2 is YSYEKL. This CDR3 region has 16 residues. The CDR3 sequence: CASSQDREGSNQPQHF. In DNA, the CDR3 is TGCGCCAGCAGCCAAGATCGGGAGGGAAGCAATCAGCCCCAGCATTTT.

This CDR3 reads CSSAERLNNEQFF. CDR3 bases: TGCAGCTCCGCGGAGCGGTTAAACAATGAGCAGTTCTTC. This chain links TRBV29-1 with TRBJ2-1; maybe TRBD2 (5 bases). The V end was cut by 8 bases, the J end by 5 bases, with 16 bases between. Germline CDR1 SQVTM, CDR2 ANQGSEA. This CDR3 contains 13 residues.

The rearrangement uses TRBV7-8 and TRBJ2-3; D ambiguous. V was trimmed by 2 bases and J by 15 bases, leaving 18 bases between them. This CDR3 contains 13 residues. CDR1 SGHVS and CDR2 FQNEAQ come from the germline V gene. CDR3 loop: CASSLIRQELEYF. CDR3 coding DNA: TGTGCCAGCAGCTTAATTCGCCAGGAGTTGGAATATTTT. Full variable domain (remainder filled in from reference TRBV7-8 and TRBJ2-3): GAGVSQSPRYKVAKRGQDVALRCDPISGHVSLFWYQQALGQGPEFLTYFQNEAQLDKSGLPSDRFFAERPEGSVSTLKIQRTQQEDSAVYLCASSLIRQELEYFGPGTRLTVL.

This chain connects TRBV5-6 to TRBJ2-2, with D tentatively TRBD1 or TRBD2 (6 bases each). Germline V gene lookup returns CDR1 SGHDT and CDR2 YYEEEE. The CDR3 contains 17 residues. V lost 1 base, J lost 3 bases, and 16 bases lay in between. The CDR3 DNA is TGTGCCAGCAGCTTGTTTGGGCCGGGGGCCGACACCGGGGAGCTGTTTTTT. It is translated as CASSLFGPGADTGELFF.

In DNA, the CDR3 is TGTGCCAGCAGCAACCCGGGGACCGGGGAGCTGTTTTTT. Encoded protein: CASSNPGTGELFF. V and J are TRBV4-2 and TRBJ2-2; maybe TRBD2 (5 bases). The CDR3 has 13 amino acids. The germline V and J ends were trimmed by 5 bases and 5 bases, with 9 bases remaining between them. Germline loops: CDR1 LGHNA, CDR2 YNFKEQ.

A remark on this clone: Other DNA variants within this sample encode the same CDR3. The chain carries TRBV28 and TRBJ1-2, with TRBD1 as a possible D gene (5 bases). V was pared by 6 bases and J by 8 bases, with 19 bases between. Germline assignment: CDR1 MDHEN and CDR2 SYDVKM. The CDR3 is 14 amino acids. CDR3 region: CASRLPGQGGGYTF. DNA for the CDR3: TGTGCCAGCAGACTCCCGGGGCAGGGTGGCGGCTACACCTTC.

V is TRBV2 and J is TRBJ1-5, with 7 nucleotides matching TRBD1. This CDR3 is built from 13 residues. The V and J ends lost 7 bases and 6 bases, in that order; junction bases with no gene match: 6. Germline CDR1 is SNHLY and CDR2 is FYNNEI. The CDR3 sequence is CASKPTGSQPQHF. CDR3 DNA: TGTGCCAGCAAGCCGACAGGGTCTCAGCCCCAGCATTTT.

The chain is built from TRBV7-2 and TRBJ1-2; D is ambiguous. There are 12 residues in the CDR3. V was shortened by 1 base and J by 2 bases, with 2 bases between the two germline ends. Germline V CDR1 and CDR2: SGHTA, FQGNSA. The DNA of the CDR3 is TGTGCCAGCAGCTTAGACAACTATGGCTACACCTTC. As protein: CASSLDNYGYTF.

The genes are TRBV28 and TRBJ2-1; TRBD1 is a possible D gene (5 bases). V lost 5 bases and J 9 bases, leaving 8 bases between the germline ends. The CDR3 spans 11 residues. Germline CDR1 MDHEN, CDR2 SYDVKM. As DNA, the CDR3 is TGTGCCAGCAGTACACAGGTTGAGCAGTTCTTC. This encodes CASSTQVEQFF.

This clone has only one observation. The V gene is TRBV7-2, the J gene TRBJ1-4; D is unclear. There are 13 residues in the CDR3. Trimming shortened V by 5 bases and J by 8 bases, and 12 bases separated the two germline ends. Germline V gene sequence: CDR1 SGHTA, CDR2 FQGNSA. The DNA for the CDR3 is TGTGCCAGCAGCCGCCGGGCCCAGGAAAAACTGTTTTTT. Its translation is CASSRRAQEKLFF.

This rearrangement joins TRBV25-1 to TRBJ2-2; TRBD1 matches 11 bases. Per germline, CDR1 MGHDK and CDR2 SYGVNS. After removal of 6 bases from V and 4 bases from J, the junction contained 4 bases not matched to a gene. The CDR3 has 15 residues. CDR3 residues: CASRRTGGITGELFF. The CDR3 coding sequence is TGTGCCAGCAGAAGGACAGGGGGCATCACCGGGGAGCTGTTTTTT. The variable domain in full, with the rest retrieved from reference TRBV25-1 and TRBJ2-2, is EADIYQTPRYLVIGTGKKITLECSQTMGHDKMYWYQQDPGMELHLIHYSYGVNSTEKGDLSSESTVSRIRTEHFPLTLESARPSHTSQYLCASRRTGGITGELFFGEGSRLTVL.

V gene TRBV4-2 combines with J gene TRBJ2-5; 10 nucleotides match TRBD2. Germline assignment: CDR1 LGHNA and CDR2 YNFKEQ. This CDR3 has 15 amino acids. With V trimmed by 1 base and J by 4 bases, 3 bases remained unmatched. CDR3 nucleotides: TGTGCCAGCAGCCAAGTTCTAGCGGGAGTAGAGACCCAGTACTTC. It yields the protein CASSQVLAGVETQYF.

The chain joins TRBV5-1 to TRBJ2-7, with 12 bases identical to TRBD2. V trimming: 4 bases; J trimming: 10 bases; junction bases outside the gene matches: 9. Germline V gene data show CDR1 as SGHRS and CDR2 as YFSETQ. This CDR3 is built from 14 residues. The CDR3 DNA reads TGCGCCAGCAGCCCGACTAGCGGGAGTGTTGATCAGTACTTC. Translating gives CASSPTSGSVDQYF.